Here is one T cell receptor (beta chain) with its context. Antigen specificity is unknown. Trimming took 5 bases from V and 11 from J; bases not matched to a gene: 14. The CDR3 has 14 residues. The sample belongs to a study of T-cell memory formation after mild COVID-19. General study results and limits: The finding that pre-infection memory included some responding clones suggested that cross-reactive memory joined. CD4/CD8 balance characterized clones contracting day 15 to 85, and CD4+ skew characterized later expanders.

5'RACE primed at constant segments yielded TCR alpha and TCR beta cDNA libraries bearing sample barcodes and UMIs. TCRdb independently ran MiXCR on the 5' RACE reads; one entry per CDR3 protein. The sample yields 95,000 to 120,000 distinct CDR3 sequences, 20% to 25% seen once. V usage is TRBV12-3 or TRBV12-4 and J usage is TRBJ2-7, with 8 nucleotides matching TRBD2. The sequence came from a man aged 18 to 30 who had mild COVID-19 (a few samples of this study predate the infection). Cell type and time point are not known. The sequenced sample was PBMCs or a T cell subset sorted from them (not recorded which). The DNA of the CDR3 is TGTGCCAGCAGTCCGGGACTAGTTCAGTCCACGGAGTACTTC. This codes for CASSPGLVQSTEYF.